The subject of this entry is one T cell receptor beta chain. Germline V gene data show CDR1 as SGHTA and CDR2 as FQGNSA. The V end was cut by 7 bases, the J end by 1 base, with 13 bases between. This CDR3 is 15 amino acids long. Residents of approximately 25 US areas, aged roughly 18 to 89 years, made up the participants. These data originate in a study of blood T cell repertoires in COVID-19. Sequenced by immunoSEQ multiplex PCR; TCRdb stores in-frame clones only, minus some. The repertoire holds around 250,000 clones, with around nine tenths as singletons. The chain employs TRBV7-2 and TRBJ2-2, with D possibly TRBD2 on 5 matching bases. This clonotype was obtained from a woman between 50 and 59 years old who had recovered from COVID-19. The sample was PBMCs or T cells enriched from blood (not recorded which). The CDR3 here is CASTRIAMNTGELFF. Written as DNA, the CDR3 is TGTGCCAGCACGCGTATAGCGATGAACACCGGGGAGCTGTTTTTT.